The sample holds a few counts of the clone carrying this T cell receptor (beta chain). Antigen: not known. The junction departs from the called germline gene at one end, perhaps through a read error. The data are from a study of CD8 T cells in ankylosing spondylitis. The study's findings and limits: Significantly higher representation of disease-linked clones was reported for matched ankylosing spondylitis synovial fluid. Blood of patients with ankylosing spondylitis appeared to be characterized by a TCR beta motif of seven or eight highly homologous variants.

Using its own MiXCR run on the 5' RACE reads, TCRdb lists one record per CDR3 protein. The sample has some 90,000 distinct CDR3 sequences, around 30% seen once. The CDR3 runs 14 residues. Germline CDR1 and CDR2: SGHRS and YFSETQ. Sequenced sample: blood, either unsorted or a sorted T cell fraction (not recorded which). The chain recombines TRBV5-1 with TRBJ2-3, with 10 bases matching TRBD2. This TCR was recovered from a male donor with ankylosing spondylitis or in good health (not recorded which). The CDR3 reads CASSLETSGPVTSF. CDR3 bases: TGCGCCAGCAGCTTAGAGACTAGCGGGCCGGTCACCTCTTTT.